This TCR beta chain was documented in a study of patients and donors after allogeneic stem cell transplantation. The V gene lost 0 bases and the J gene lost 8 bases, with 13 bases spanning the gap. Germline V gene sequence: CDR1 KGHSY, CDR2 FQNENV. CDR3 length equals 14 residues. Via MiXCR, TCRdb re-called the RT-PCR reads, giving one row per CDR3 protein. The sample has 70,000 to 100,000 distinct CDR3 sequences; about 5% are singletons. This clonotype was seen many times. This clonotype originated in a human donor who was either an allogeneic HSCT recipient or a stem cell or donor lymphocyte infusion donor (not recorded which). It is not recorded whose cells these are; they may come from a transplant donor. The sequencing sample was made of blood, either unsorted or a sorted T cell fraction (not recorded which). The rearrangement uses TRBV16 and TRBJ1-1; D is unresolved. CDR3 region: CASSQSVRAEEAFF. The CDR3, as DNA: TGTGCCAGCAGCCAATCGGTACGGGCGGAGGAAGCTTTCTTT.